Below, 22 T cell receptor beta chains from the same sample are listed, as sequenced in a study of blood T cell repertoires in COVID-19 (dated by TCRdb to the early 2020s). The library was generated by the immunoSEQ multiplex PCR assay. TCRdb obtained this table from immuneACCESS and retained in-frame rearrangements with V and J assigned. These tables miss some clones; where compared with another copy, unresolved V genes account for less than half of the shortfall, and the remainder is unexplained. The sample has about 260,000 clones on record, around four fifths of them singletons. The biggest ten clones account for about 5% of the sample. The material sequenced was peripheral blood. These receptors came from a man in his fifties or sixties who had recovered from COVID-19.

The J gene is TRBJ2-5, the V gene TRBV19, with 9 bases matching TRBD2. The CDR3 consists of 16 residues. V shed 3 bases and J 4 bases; nucleotides not matched to a gene: 9. Germline-derived CDR1 and CDR2 are LNHDA and SQIVND (reference sequence). In nucleotides, the CDR3 is TGTGCCAGTAGTATCGGCCTAGCGGGATCTGCAGAGACCCAGTACTTC. This translates into CASSIGLAGSAETQYF. Full variable domain (rest looked up from reference TRBV19 and TRBJ2-5): DGGITQSPKYLFRKEGQNVTLSCEQNLNHDAMYWYRQDPGQGLRLIYYSQIVNDFQKGDIAEGYSVSREKKESFPLTVTSAQKNPTAFYLCASSIGLAGSAETQYFGPGTRLLVL.

V and J are TRBV29-1 and TRBJ1-2, with D perhaps matching TRBD1 (5 bases). From germline, CDR1 is SQVTM and CDR2 ANQGSEA. The ends were cut back, 7 bases at V and 0 bases at J, with 12 bases in the middle. This CDR3 has 13 residues. CDR3 sequence reads: CSASGGANYGYTF. CDR3 coding DNA: TGCAGCGCGTCGGGGGGGGCTAACTATGGCTACACCTTC.

This chain's CDR3 is CASSNRQVQETQYF. For the CDR3, the DNA is TGTGCCAGCAGTAATCGACAGGTCCAAGAGACCCAGTACTTC. The J gene is TRBJ2-5, the V gene TRBV2, with a tentative D call TRBD1 (6 bases). V lost 5 bases and J 1 base, leaving 11 bases between the germline ends. This CDR3 spans 14 amino acids. CDR1 is SNHLY, CDR2 FYNNEI, per germline.

This clone was seen only once. J is TRBJ2-3 and V is TRBV5-1, with TRBD1 matching 9 bases. Losses at the gene ends were 4 bases for V and 7 bases for J; bases not matched to a gene: 7. Germline V gene sequence: CDR1 SGHRS, CDR2 YFSETQ. The CDR3 consists of 14 residues. This chain's CDR3 is CASSAAGTGNTQYF. Here the CDR3 DNA reads TGCGCCAGCAGCGCCGCCGGGACAGGGAATACGCAGTATTTT.

This clone was seen just once. This chain links TRBV6-5 with TRBJ2-1, with D tentatively TRBD1 (6 bases). Germline V gene data show CDR1 as MNHEY and CDR2 as SVGAGI. The CDR3 covers 12 residues. Trimming took off 1 base at V and 9 bases at J, with 7 bases between the two ends. This CDR3 reads CASSYFRGEQFF. DNA for the CDR3: TGTGCCAGCAGTTACTTCAGGGGTGAGCAGTTCTTC.

This clone was seen just once. This chain joins TRBV11-2 and TRBJ2-1; 10 bases map to TRBD2. Germline loops: CDR1 SGHAT, CDR2 FQNNGV. The CDR3 is 15 residues long. V gave up 6 bases and J gave up 6 bases; unmatched junction bases: 8. CDR3 region: CASSLTGLATNEQFF. Written as DNA, the CDR3 is TGTGCCAGCAGTCTTACGGGACTAGCGACCAATGAGCAGTTCTTC.

The chain carries TRBV9 and TRBJ2-5, with a weak D call TRBD2 (6 bases). Germline CDR1 reads SGDLS; CDR2 reads YYNGEE. The CDR3 has 15 residues. With 0 bases removed from V and 4 bases from J, the gap between germline ends came to 13 bases. Here the CDR3 DNA reads TGTGCCAGCAGCGTAGCTCCCGCGGGACGAGAGACCCAGTACTTC. Its protein product is CASSVAPAGRETQYF.

V is TRBV4-1 and J is TRBJ2-3, with 9 bases that match TRBD1. CDR3 size: 17 residues. The ends lost 1 base at V and 4 bases at J; junction bases unmatched: 9. Germline values: CDR1 MGHRA, CDR2 YSYEKL. The CDR3 protein is CASSQGPGTGSPDTQYF. CDR3 bases: TGCGCCAGCAGCCAAGGCCCCGGGACAGGGTCCCCAGATACGCAGTATTTT.

This clone was seen just once. The rearrangement uses TRBV9 and TRBJ2-1, with D maybe TRBD1 (7 bases). The CDR3 extends over 15 amino acids. Germline-derived CDR1 and CDR2 are SGDLS and YYNGEE. Deletions cut 2 bases from V and 3 bases from J, with 12 bases between. CDR3 DNA sequence: TGTGCCAGCAGCGTTGGGCAGGGGGGCTACAATGAGCAGTTCTTC. It is translated as CASSVGQGGYNEQFF. The entire variable domain, with the rest obtained from reference TRBV9 and TRBJ2-1, is as follows: DSGVTQTPKHLITATGQRVTLRCSPRSGDLSVYWYQQSLDQGLQFLIQYYNGEERAKGNILERFSAQQFPDLHSELNLSSLELGDSALYFCASSVGQGGYNEQFFGPGTRLTVL.

The gene calls are TRBV5-1 and TRBJ2-5; TRBD2 is a possible D gene (6 bases). Trimming removed 4 bases from V and 2 bases from J, with 15 bases in between. Germline V gene sequence: CDR1 SGHRS, CDR2 YFSETQ. This CDR3 has 15 residues. The CDR3 here is CASSVGGLGQETQYF. The CDR3 DNA sequence: TGCGCCAGCAGCGTTGGGGGGTTGGGACAAGAGACCCAGTACTTC. The full variable domain, its missing parts supplied by reference TRBV5-1 and TRBJ2-5, is KAGVTQTPRYLIKTRGQQVTLSCSPISGHRSVSWYQQTPGQGLQFLFEYFSETQRNKGNFPGRFSGRQFSNSRSEMNVSTLELGDSALYLCASSVGGLGQETQYFGPGTRLLVL.

The V call is TRBV5-6, the J call TRBJ2-6, with TRBD1 matching 7 bases. The length of the CDR3 is 18 residues. V dropped 1 base and J dropped 3; count of bases not matched to a gene: 10. Germline CDR1 SGHDT, CDR2 YYEEEE. The CDR3 protein is CASSLNTGAGVGANVLTF. In DNA, the CDR3 is TGTGCCAGCAGCTTGAATACAGGGGCAGGGGTTGGGGCCAACGTCCTGACTTTC.

This clone has more than one count but fewer than ten. The chain carries TRBV10-1 and TRBJ2-7, with 11 positions matching TRBD2. Trimming at V came to 0 bases and at J to 6 bases, leaving 1 base not matched to a gene. Germline CDR1 WNHNN, CDR2 SYGVQD (reference sequence). CDR3 length: 14 amino acids. CDR3 DNA sequence: TGCGCCAGCAGTGAGTCACTAGCGGGGGCCGAGCAGTACTTC. Amino acid sequence: CASSESLAGAEQYF.

The CDR3 spells CASSLQGALYEQYF. In DNA form, the CDR3 reads TGTGCCAGCAGTCTACAGGGGGCCCTCTACGAGCAGTACTTC. V usage is TRBV28 and J usage is TRBJ2-7, with TRBD1 matching over 9 bases. J was trimmed by 3 bases and V by 5 bases; bases with no gene match: 5. The CDR3 runs to 14 residues. CDR1 and CDR2 from the germline V gene are MDHEN and SYDVKM.

The V gene is TRBV7-2, the J gene TRBJ1-2, with D perhaps TRBD1 (5 bases). V was clipped by 7 bases and J by 7 bases, with 25 bases between them. Per the germline V gene, CDR1 is SGHTA and CDR2 is FQGNSA. The CDR3 is made up of 16 amino acids. The CDR3 loop reads CASIRGGIKAFGGYTF. CDR3 DNA: TGTGCCAGCATAAGGGGAGGGATCAAGGCTTTCGGTGGCTACACCTTC.

V gene TRBV28 combines with J gene TRBJ1-5; maybe TRBD1 (6 bases). The germline V gene encodes CDR1 MDHEN and CDR2 SYDVKM. V lost 8 bases and J 9 bases, leaving 14 bases between the germline ends. The CDR3 is 12 residues long. This CDR3 reads CASFSTGRPQHF. In nucleotides, the CDR3 is TGTGCCAGCTTTAGTACAGGGAGGCCCCAGCATTTT.

CDR3 sequence (DNA): TGTGCCAGCAGTCTAGGGGGGGGCCCCAATGAAAAACTGTTTTTT. Protein product: CASSLGGGPNEKLFF. The rearrangement links TRBV6-5 to TRBJ1-4; the D gene is possibly TRBD1 (6 bases). CDR3 size: 15 residues. The germline V gene has CDR1 MNHEY and CDR2 SVGAGI. V lost 5 bases, J lost 5 bases, and 15 bases lay in between.

This clone was picked up a small number of times. J is TRBJ2-7 and V is TRBV7-9; weak D call: TRBD1 (5 bases). The CDR3 consists of 13 residues. V was trimmed by 5 bases and J by 6 bases, leaving 14 bases between them. Looked up from germline, CDR1 is SEHNR and CDR2 is FQNEAQ (reference sequence). The chain's CDR3 is CASSMGPSGEQYF. The CDR3 DNA is TGTGCCAGCAGCATGGGGCCTTCGGGCGAGCAGTACTTC.

This chain joins TRBV5-1 and TRBJ2-1; 7 nucleotides agree with TRBD1. The CDR3 extends over 15 amino acids. Per the germline V gene, CDR1 is SGHRS and CDR2 is YFSETQ. Trimming cost V 3 bases and J 3 bases; bases outside gene matches: 6. The CDR3 sequence: CASSYEGASYNEQFF. The CDR3 coding sequence is TGCGCCAGCAGCTACGAGGGGGCCAGCTACAATGAGCAGTTCTTC. Looking up the rest from reference TRBV5-1 and TRBJ2-1 gives the full variable domain: KAGVTQTPRYLIKTRGQQVTLSCSPISGHRSVSWYQQTPGQGLQFLFEYFSETQRNKGNFPGRFSGRQFSNSRSEMNVSTLELGDSALYLCASSYEGASYNEQFFGPGTRLTVL.

This clone appeared once. The chain has TRBV28 and TRBJ1-1; 10 bases are shared with TRBD1. The CDR3 consists of 15 residues. V trimming: 6 bases; J trimming: 4 bases; junction bases outside the gene matches: 8. The germline V gene encodes CDR1 MDHEN and CDR2 SYDVKM. The CDR3 spells CASSYHGTGATEAFF. The CDR3 DNA is TGTGCCAGCAGCTACCACGGGACAGGGGCCACTGAAGCTTTCTTT.

A word on this clone: The sample carries other DNA sequences with the same CDR3. The genes are TRBV5-1 and TRBJ2-2, with D maybe TRBD1 (5 bases). CDR1 and CDR2 from the germline V gene are SGHRS and YFSETQ. This CDR3 comprises 15 residues. V dropped 0 bases and J dropped 1 base, with 7 bases sitting between them. The CDR3 DNA reads TGCGCCAGCAGCTTGGTTCAGGGGAACACCGGGGAGCTGTTTTTT. Its translation: CASSLVQGNTGELFF. Based on the CDR3 plus reference TRBV5-1 and TRBJ2-2, the full variable domain is KAGVTQTPRYLIKTRGQQVTLSCSPISGHRSVSWYQQTPGQGLQFLFEYFSETQRNKGNFPGRFSGRQFSNSRSEMNVSTLELGDSALYLCASSLVQGNTGELFFGEGSRLTVL.

The V call is TRBV6-5, the J call TRBJ1-6; D may be TRBD1 (6 bases). Trimming cost V 6 bases and J 8 bases, with 14 bases left between them. CDR1 is MNHEY and CDR2 is SVGAGI in the germline V gene. The CDR3 totals 14 residues. CDR3 nucleotide sequence: TGTGCCAGCAGCTACGGGGCAGGGGATTCACCCCTCCACTTT. This encodes CASSYGAGDSPLHF.

This clone appeared a few times. This chain uses TRBV28 with TRBJ1-2, with 7 bases lining up with TRBD1. Germline loops: CDR1 MDHEN, CDR2 SYDVKM. Losses at the gene ends were 6 bases for V and 5 bases for J; bases not matched to a gene: 6. This CDR3 spans 13 amino acids. The CDR3 sequence: CASRPGGRYGYTF. The CDR3 nucleotides read TGTGCCAGCAGGCCAGGGGGGCGGTATGGCTACACCTTC.